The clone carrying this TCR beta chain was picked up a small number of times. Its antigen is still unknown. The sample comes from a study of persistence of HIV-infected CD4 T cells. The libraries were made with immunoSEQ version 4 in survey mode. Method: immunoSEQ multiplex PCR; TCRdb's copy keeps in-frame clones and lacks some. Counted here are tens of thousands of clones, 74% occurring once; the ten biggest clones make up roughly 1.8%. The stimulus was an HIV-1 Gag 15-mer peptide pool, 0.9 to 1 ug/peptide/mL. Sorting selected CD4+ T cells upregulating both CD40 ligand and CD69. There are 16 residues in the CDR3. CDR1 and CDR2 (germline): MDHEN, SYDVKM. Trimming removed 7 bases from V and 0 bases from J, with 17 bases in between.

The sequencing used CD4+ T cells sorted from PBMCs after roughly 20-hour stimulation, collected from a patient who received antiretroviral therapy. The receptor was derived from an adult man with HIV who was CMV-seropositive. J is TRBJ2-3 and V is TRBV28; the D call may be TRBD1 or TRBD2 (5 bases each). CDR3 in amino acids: CASTALLGVSTDTQYF. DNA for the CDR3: TGTGCCAGCACCGCCCTACTAGGGGTGAGCACAGATACGCAGTATTTT.